The rows below give T cell receptor beta chains drawn from one sample of a study of read filtering for tumor transcriptome and immune sequencing. MiXCR, applied by TCRdb to the reads, yields one record per CDR3 protein. In the table there are about 30,000 distinct CDR3 sequences, about 18% of which are singletons. The sequenced material came from a population of CD138-negative cells sorted from bone marrow. The receptor set was obtained from a donor at least 40 years old with multiple myeloma. Both conserved end residues are trimmed from each CDR3. A D gene is named only where the DNA matches it firmly.

CDR3: ASSLFGTENTEAF
J: TRBJ1-1
D: TRBD1
V: TRBV12-3/TRBV12-4

CDR3: ASTSLAGNDEQF
J: TRBJ2-1
D: -
V: TRBV6-5

CDR3: ASSVQGARETQY
J: TRBJ2-5
D: -
V: TRBV5-1

CDR3: ASSSRTGTGTDTQY
J: TRBJ2-3
D: TRBD1
V: TRBV28

CDR3: ASSPHPGKSEKLF
J: TRBJ1-4
D: -
V: TRBV9

CDR3: SARRGNRETRY
J: TRBJ2-5
D: -
V: TRBV20-1

CDR3: ATSGSRGQETQY
J: TRBJ2-5
D: -
V: TRBV15

CDR3: ASSYLLGLASEQY
J: TRBJ2-7
D: TRBD2
V: TRBV28

CDR3: SVDPGWRTDTQY
J: TRBJ2-3
D: -
V: TRBV29-1

CDR3: SAREGYTGGLF
J: TRBJ2-2
D: -
V: TRBV20-1

CDR3: ASKVGGTYEQY
J: TRBJ2-7
D: -
V: TRBV2

CDR3: ASSQGRLGEQY
J: TRBJ2-7
D: -
V: TRBV3-1

CDR3: SVGGAGDSYEQY
J: TRBJ2-7
D: -
V: TRBV29-1

CDR3: AGGYTDTQY
J: TRBJ2-3
D: -
V: TRBV10-3

CDR3: ASTRTSGSPGELF
J: TRBJ2-2
D: TRBD2
V: TRBV6-5

CDR3: ASSEDAGGLSYNEQF
J: TRBJ2-1
D: -
V: TRBV9

CDR3: ASRFTGTLTGELF
J: TRBJ2-2
D: -
V: TRBV12-3/TRBV12-4

CDR3: ASSPTGAGGREQY
J: TRBJ2-7
D: TRBD2
V: TRBV12-3/TRBV12-4

CDR3: ASSPNRVSGANVLT
J: TRBJ2-6
D: -
V: TRBV18

CDR3: SVDRGLSSEAF
J: TRBJ1-1
D: TRBD1
V: TRBV29-1

CDR3: ASKTKRGYEQY
J: TRBJ2-7
D: TRBD2
V: TRBV6-5

CDR3: ASSFPSEGVSSYEQY
J: TRBJ2-7
D: -
V: TRBV28

CDR3: ASSQGLAGVEQY
J: TRBJ2-7
D: TRBD2
V: TRBV3-1

CDR3: AALIASDTDTQY
J: TRBJ2-3
D: -
V: TRBV28

CDR3: ASSKGFDTGELF
J: TRBJ2-2
D: -
V: TRBV5-1

CDR3: ASSKSSGRNTQY
J: TRBJ2-3
D: TRBD2
V: TRBV7-8

CDR3: ASSFHGEYEQY
J: TRBJ2-7
D: -
V: TRBV12-3/TRBV12-4

CDR3: ASKGLGIRNEQF
J: TRBJ2-1
D: -
V: TRBV5-1

CDR3: ASSLIWAGGNQPQH
J: TRBJ1-5
D: -
V: TRBV28

CDR3: SAPRTGYSYEQY
J: TRBJ2-7
D: TRBD1
V: TRBV20-1

CDR3: ASKHSHRYEQY
J: TRBJ2-7
D: -
V: TRBV7-9

CDR3: ASSSPLTDANTGELF
J: TRBJ2-2
D: -
V: TRBV11-2

CDR3: ASRHETGISTDTQY
J: TRBJ2-3
D: -
V: TRBV11-2

CDR3: ASSPPTGGYGYT
J: TRBJ1-2
D: TRBD1
V: TRBV18

CDR3: ASSPLGGSQPQH
J: TRBJ1-5
D: -
V: TRBV6-5

CDR3: ASSFGDEQF
J: TRBJ2-1
D: -
V: TRBV11-3

CDR3: ASSSPLPSSYNEQF
J: TRBJ2-1
D: -
V: TRBV7-8

CDR3: ASSFSGGPPNEQF
J: TRBJ2-1
D: TRBD2
V: TRBV7-8

CDR3: ASRLQGRWETQY
J: TRBJ2-5
D: TRBD1
V: TRBV6-5

CDR3: SVPAGSRTEAF
J: TRBJ1-1
D: -
V: TRBV29-1

CDR3: AISESILANEAF
J: TRBJ1-1
D: -
V: TRBV10-3

CDR3: ASSPEGGTQY
J: TRBJ2-5
D: -
V: TRBV7-7

CDR3: SVQGAGYTEAF
J: TRBJ1-1
D: TRBD1
V: TRBV29-1

CDR3: ASSFTEVAEKLF
J: TRBJ1-4
D: -
V: TRBV6-2/TRBV6-3

CDR3: ASSPGTASYNEQF
J: TRBJ2-1
D: TRBD1
V: TRBV12-3/TRBV12-4

CDR3: ATQGSQETQY
J: TRBJ2-5
D: TRBD1
V: TRBV2

CDR3: SVEEGLAGEAASTDTQY
J: TRBJ2-3
D: TRBD2
V: TRBV29-1

CDR3: SASQGRSEAF
J: TRBJ1-1
D: -
V: TRBV20-1

CDR3: ASSQGAGTDTQY
J: TRBJ2-3
D: -
V: TRBV3-1

CDR3: ASTPGSVRETQY
J: TRBJ2-5
D: -
V: TRBV6-5